A single TCR beta chain is shown here with its context. Its target is not known. The data belong to a study of beta chain features in type 1 diabetes. Points from the study as a whole: Since sequencing was performed on cDNA, cells with high TCR expression could be over-represented.

Naive, central memory, regulatory and stem cell-like memory cells within the CD4+ compartment were sorted using CD45RO/CCR7/CD25/CD127/CD95/CD27. Purity (above 98%) was reached by all sorted populations. The entirety of the isolated RNA underwent reverse transcription, so expressed TCRB transcripts were sequenced. Some clones are missing from TCRdb's copy, which holds only in-frame ones; the method was immunoSEQ multiplex PCR. The sample consists of under 350,000 clones, under 8.5% of them appearing once. Germline lookup yields CDR1 SGHAT and CDR2 FQNNGV. The CDR3 consists of 14 residues. V lost 3 bases to trimming and J lost 5 bases, with 13 bases between them.

V usage is TRBV11-2 and J usage is TRBJ1-1; D perhaps matches TRBD1 (5 bases). The clonotype was recovered from a young woman in good health. The source material was central memory CD4+ T cells from blood. The CDR3 DNA reads as TGTGCCAGCAGCTTCGTCGGGGGTGGTACTGAAGCTTTCTTT. Its protein product is CASSFVGGGTEAFF.